This TCR beta chain originates from a study of blood T cell repertoires in COVID-19. Per the original data handling: Estimates of nucleated cell counts were drawn from the amplification of reference gene primers. The repertoire was sequenced with immunoSEQ multiplex PCR; TCRdb's copy has only in-frame clones and lacks some. The D gene and trimming were derived from the DNA, and the V and J assignments and clone size from that table. Of roughly 520,000 clones in the sample, 88% were seen once. The germline gives CDR1 MDHEN, CDR2 SYDVKM. Trimming took 6 bases from V and 2 from J, leaving 11 bases between them. The CDR3 is made up of 15 amino acids. Clinical history as reported by participants underpinned cohort assignment. Donors of Cohort 3 who recovered were those that had two negative PCRs, clearance, or symptom resolution.

The receptor was isolated from a woman between 35 and 50 years old who had recovered from COVID-19. This chain connects TRBV28 to TRBJ2-6; the D gene is possibly TRBD1 (6 bases). Specimen: PBMCs or T cells enriched from blood (not recorded which). This CDR3 reads CASSRTVAGANVLTF. Written as DNA, the CDR3 is TGTGCCAGCAGCCGGACAGTAGCTGGGGCCAACGTCCTGACTTTC.